This T cell receptor beta chain originates from a study of cytomegalovirus exposure and HLA in healthy donors. Study results and caveats: Previous analysis showed most TCR beta V segments were productive about 87% or about 30% of the time. An assumption of roughly uniform sequencing depth across donors underlay the presence/absence analyses.

The PCR made use of 60 Vbeta and 13 Jbeta primers. Libraries were prepared by immunoSEQ multiplex PCR; TCRdb keeps only in-frame clonotypes and omits some of them. The table lists roughly 120,000 clones, 76% of them singletons. With regard to this clone: As yet, its antigen is unknown.

In germline, CDR1 is SGHVS, CDR2 FQNEAQ. CDR3 size: 16 residues. V gave up 6 bases and J gave up 0 bases; unmatched junction bases: 6. The chain joins TRBV7-8 to TRBJ2-2; 8 nucleotides line up with TRBD2. The sequenced material came from PBMCs. The clonotype comes from a man aged 50 or older in good health and CMV-seropositive. CDR3 DNA sequence: TGTGCCAGCAGGGGAGCGGGGGCCACGAACACCGGGGAGCTGTTTTTT. Protein sequence: CASRGAGATNTGELFF.